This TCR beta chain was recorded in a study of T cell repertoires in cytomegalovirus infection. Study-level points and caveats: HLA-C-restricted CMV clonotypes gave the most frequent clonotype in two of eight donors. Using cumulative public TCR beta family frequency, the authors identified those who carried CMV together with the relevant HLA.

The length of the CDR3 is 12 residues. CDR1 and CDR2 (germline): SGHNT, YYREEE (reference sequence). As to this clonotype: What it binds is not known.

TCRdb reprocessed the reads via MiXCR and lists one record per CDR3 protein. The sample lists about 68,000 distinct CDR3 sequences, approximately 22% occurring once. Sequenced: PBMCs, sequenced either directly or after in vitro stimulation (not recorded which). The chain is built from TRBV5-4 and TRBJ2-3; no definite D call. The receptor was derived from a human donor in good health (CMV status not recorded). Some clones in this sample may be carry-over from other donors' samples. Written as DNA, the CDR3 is TGTGCTAACAGCCGGAACACAGATACGCAGTATTTT. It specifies CANSRNTDTQYF.